These T cell receptor beta chains were read from a single sample in a study of regulatory T cells in long-lasting Graves disease. TCRdb re-analysed the multiplex PCR reads in MiXCR, keeping a single row per CDR3 protein. The repertoire has about 660,000 distinct CDR3 sequences, about 30% of them found once; the top ten carry 35% to 55%. This material consisted of peripheral blood mononuclear cells (PBMCs), taken when the disease was refractory, from a patient treated with antithyroid drugs. Receptors were obtained from a female donor with Graves disease. CDR3s include the opening cysteine and the closing phenylalanine or tryptophan. The order of the fields is CDR3 length, V gene, clone size, D gene, J gene, CDR3 protein, CDR3 DNA. A D gene is named only where the DNA matches it firmly. Not all rows give a size; the values are once, few, many and, for expanded clones, a class.

>13|TRBV6-1|many|TRBD1|TRBJ1-2
CASSETGGYGYTF
TGTGCCAGCAGTGAGACAGGGGGCTATGGCTACACCTTC
>14|TRBV6-1|.|.|TRBJ2-7
CASMGREDSYEQYF
TGTGCCAGCATGGGGCGCGAGGATTCCTACGAGCAGTACTTC
>13|TRBV7-9|many|.|TRBJ2-5
CASSWGVQETQYF
TGTGCCAGCAGCTGGGGAGTCCAAGAGACCCAGTACTTC
>13|TRBV5-1|.|.|TRBJ1-2
CASNPGLSYGYTF
TGCGCCAGCAACCCGGGACTCAGCTATGGCTACACCTTC
>22|TRBV2|few|TRBD2|TRBJ2-1
CASSEKGQGGRTSGRAGNEQFF
TGTGCCAGCAGTGAAAAGGGGCAAGGGGGACGGACTAGCGGGAGGGCCGGCAATGAGCAGTTCTTC
>14|TRBV5-4|.|.|TRBJ2-3
CASSFRASTDTQYF
TGTGCCAGCAGCTTCCGCGCTAGCACAGATACGCAGTATTTT
>19|TRBV11-2|.|TRBD2|TRBJ2-2
CASSWGRSSGRRGTGELFF
TGTGCCAGCAGCTGGGGTCGGTCTAGCGGGAGACGGGGCACCGGGGAGCTGTTTTTT
>16|TRBV12-3/TRBV12-4|few|TRBD1|TRBJ2-7
CASSMDIGTAYNEQYF
TGTGCCAGCAGTATGGATATCGGGACAGCGTATAACGAGCAGTACTTC
>14|TRBV2|once|TRBD1|TRBJ1-5
CASRAETGYQPQHF
TGTGCCAGCAGAGCCGAGACAGGGTATCAGCCCCAGCATTTT
>14|TRBV20-1|few|TRBD2|TRBJ2-1
CSASGLAGYNEQFF
TGCAGTGCTTCCGGACTAGCGGGATACAATGAGCAGTTCTTC
>12|TRBV29-1|few|TRBD1|TRBJ2-7
CSVAGQGYEQYF
TGCAGCGTTGCGGGACAGGGGTACGAGCAGTACTTC
>16|TRBV6-1|.|.|TRBJ1-5
CARFHTLTDSNQPQHF
TGTGCCAGGTTTCACACCCTTACAGATAGCAATCAGCCCCAGCATTTT
>15|TRBV20-1|few|.|TRBJ2-7
CSATGAKKGPYEQYF
TGCAGTGCTACCGGGGCTAAAAAAGGGCCCTACGAGCAGTACTTC
>15|TRBV20-1|.|.|TRBJ2-3
CSGPPNTSPTDTQYF
TGCAGTGGGCCGCCCAACACAAGCCCCACAGATACGCAGTATTTT
>16|TRBV19|few|.|TRBJ2-6
CASSTRGFSGANVLTF
TGTGCCAGTAGTACCCGAGGGTTCTCTGGGGCCAACGTCCTGACTTTC
>16|TRBV9|few|TRBD2|TRBJ2-5
CASSDQLRTSLETQYF
TGTGCCAGCAGCGATCAACTCCGGACTAGTCTCGAGACCCAGTACTTC
>15|TRBV28|many|TRBD1|TRBJ2-7
CASSPPGQGPYEQYF
TGTGCCAGCAGCCCTCCGGGACAGGGACCCTACGAGCAGTACTTC
>16|TRBV6-1|few|TRBD2|TRBJ2-7
CASIQRTSGRSYEQYF
TGTGCCAGCATACAAAGGACTAGCGGGAGGTCCTACGAGCAGTACTTC
>14|TRBV6-1|few|TRBD2|TRBJ2-7
CASKIAGDSYEQYF
TGTGCCAGCAAGATAGCGGGAGACTCCTACGAGCAGTACTTC
>15|TRBV10-1|.|.|TRBJ2-1
CANSERRGSYNEQFF
TGCGCCAACAGTGAGCGGCGGGGCTCCTACAATGAGCAGTTCTTC
>14|TRBV20-1|.|TRBD1|TRBJ1-5
CSARGQVPNQPQHF
TGCAGTGCTAGGGGACAGGTGCCAAATCAGCCCCAGCATTTT
>13|TRBV5-1|many|.|TRBJ1-4
CASSRDGYEKLFF
TGCGCCAGCAGCCGGGACGGATATGAAAAACTGTTTTTT
>16|TRBV20-1|many|.|TRBJ1-2
CSAPPVPDIADYGYTF
TGCAGTGCTCCCCCCGTCCCAGATATAGCAGACTATGGCTACACCTTC
>15|TRBV9|.|.|TRBJ1-5
CASSVEPGWDQPQHF
TGTGCCAGCAGCGTAGAGCCGGGATGGGATCAGCCCCAGCATTTT
>13|TRBV10-1|few|.|TRBJ2-5
CASSEDPEETQYF
TGCGCCAGCAGTGAAGACCCAGAAGAGACCCAGTACTTC
>12|TRBV20-1|.|.|TRBJ2-1
CSARGSYNEQFF
TGCAGTGCTAGGGGAAGTTACAATGAGCAGTTCTTC
>17|TRBV27|.|.|TRBJ2-7
CASSSPNDRRAPYEQYF
TGTGCCAGCAGTTCCCCTAATGACAGGAGGGCCCCTTACGAGCAGTACTTC
>15|TRBV5-1|.|.|TRBJ2-7
CASSFPSAPSYEQYF
TGCGCCAGCAGCTTCCCTTCAGCGCCCTCCTACGAGCAGTACTTC
>14|TRBV20-1|many|.|TRBJ1-2
CSARYREANYGYTF
TGCAGTGCTAGATACAGGGAGGCTAACTATGGCTACACCTTC
>14|TRBV7-9|.|.|TRBJ1-2
CASSSAQTNYGYTF
TGTGCCAGCAGCTCGGCACAGACTAACTATGGCTACACCTTC
>13|TRBV20-1|many|TRBD2|TRBJ2-5
CSAAGTTQETQYF
TGCAGTGCTGCCGGGACTACACAAGAGACCCAGTACTTC
>16|TRBV11-3|few|TRBD1|TRBJ2-7
CASSPEPGQGTYEQYF
TGTGCCAGCAGCCCTGAGCCGGGACAGGGGACCTACGAGCAGTACTTC
>17|TRBV5-1|.|.|TRBJ2-3
CASSPRGSALSEDTQYF
TGCGCCAGCAGCCCCCGGGGGAGCGCCCTTAGTGAAGATACGCAGTATTTT
>15|TRBV5-1|.|TRBD1|TRBJ1-1
CASSLIYRGGAEAFF
TGCGCCAGCAGCTTGATATACAGGGGAGGTGCTGAAGCTTTCTTT
>12|TRBV20-1|few|TRBD1|TRBJ1-1
CSATPGGTEAFF
TGCAGTGCAACCCCAGGGGGAACTGAAGCTTTCTTT
>12|TRBV12-3/TRBV12-4|many|.|TRBJ1-6
CASSFGYSPLHF
TGTGCCAGCAGTTTCGGGTACTCACCCCTCCACTTT
>16|TRBV7-8|few|.|TRBJ1-6
CASTSQGFSYNSPLHF
TGTGCCAGCACCTCTCAGGGGTTCTCCTATAATTCACCCCTCCACTTT